This TCR beta chain was profiled in a study of graft-versus-host responses after intestinal transplantation. Study at large: Transplantation in recipients was multivisceral, liver-intestinal, or isolated intestinal. Anti-thymocyte globulin induction was given to all recipients, followed by tacrolimus and steroids for roughly three years.

General study results and limits: Levels of circulating GvH clones at their peak were associated with early post-transplant HvG declines.

Assay used: immunoSEQ multiplex PCR; TCRdb lists only in-frame clones, some missing. The table includes about 90,000 clones, 85% to 95% detected once. The V gene end was trimmed by 5 bases and the J gene end by 11 bases; junction bases not matched to a gene: 11. CDR1 is LNHDA, CDR2 SQIVND, per germline (reference sequence). CDR3 length: 14 amino acids. A remark on this clone: Its antigen is still unknown.

This receptor was taken from a human donor who was the organ donor for an intestinal transplant. The sequencing used unstimulated CD8+ T cells sorted from spleen or lymph node cells, collected before transplant. The chain employs TRBV19 and TRBJ2-5; TRBD2 aligns across 10 bases. As DNA, the CDR3 is TGTGCCAGTAGTGGCCTAGCGGGAGAACTTGAGCAGTACTTC. Protein product: CASSGLAGELEQYF.